These T cell receptor beta chains were read from a single sample in a study of T cells in Graves' hyperthyroidism and ophthalmopathy. One entry per CDR3 protein, called by TCRdb with MiXCR from the multiplex PCR reads. The sample has more than 500,000 distinct CDR3 sequences; roughly a sixth are singletons. Source material: blood. The receptor source for this set is a woman aged 25 to 39 with Graves' ophthalmopathy. The CDR3 runs from the conserved cysteine through the conserved F or W. Fields, in order: V gene, D gene, J gene, clone size, CDR3 protein, CDR3 DNA. D genes are given only for firm matches. Only part of the rows carry a size: once, few, many, or a class if the clone is expanded.

TRBV11-2	TRBD1	TRBJ2-5	few	CASSLVRDRGRQETQYF	TGTGCCAGCAGCTTAGTTCGAGACAGGGGAAGGCAAGAGACCCAGTACTTC
TRBV10-1	-	TRBJ2-1	many	CASSVNREQSNEQFF	TGCGCCAGCAGTGTCAACCGGGAGCAGTCCAATGAGCAGTTCTTC
TRBV3-1	TRBD2	TRBJ2-1	many	CASSQGAAGTYNEQFF	TGTGCCAGCAGCCAAGGCGCAGCGGGGACTTACAATGAGCAGTTCTTC
TRBV11-2	-	TRBJ2-7	many	CASSLFQGSEQYF	TGTGCCAGCAGCTTATTCCAGGGGAGTGAGCAGTACTTC
TRBV18	-	TRBJ1-5	many	CASRGRINQPQHF	TGTGCCAGCCGCGGACGGATCAATCAGCCCCAGCATTTT
TRBV7-9	-	TRBJ2-7	few	CASSLKGPRWEQYF	TGTGCCAGCAGCTTAAAAGGGCCGAGATGGGAGCAGTACTTC
TRBV7-9	-	TRBJ1-4	-	CASSVAADSTNEKLFF	TGTGCCAGCAGCGTAGCGGCGGACTCTACTAATGAAAAACTGTTTTTT
TRBV6-1	TRBD2	TRBJ2-3	-	CASMGRGPSTDTQYF	TGTGCCAGCATGGGGAGGGGCCCTAGCACAGATACGCAGTATTTT
TRBV7-2	TRBD1	TRBJ2-3	many	CASSWDRGADTQYF	TGTGCCAGCAGCTGGGACAGGGGGGCAGATACGCAGTATTTT
TRBV28	-	TRBJ2-1	many	CASIPGTPSYNEQFF	TGTGCCAGCATTCCCGGGACTCCTTCCTACAATGAGCAGTTCTTC
TRBV15	TRBD1	TRBJ1-1	few	CATSRKDRVVTEAFF	TGTGCCACCAGCAGGAAAGACAGGGTGGTCACTGAAGCTTTCTTT
TRBV7-2	-	TRBJ2-1	many	CASSFKVLAGNEQFF	TGTGCCAGCAGCTTTAAGGTTCTCGCGGGCAATGAGCAGTTCTTC
TRBV3-1	-	TRBJ2-1	few	CASSQVNYNEQFF	TGTGCCAGCAGCCAAGTTAACTACAATGAGCAGTTCTTC
TRBV6-6	-	TRBJ2-7	few	CASSPPAGSIPRRTYEQYF	TGTGCCAGCAGCCCTCCGGCAGGATCCATACCTAGGCGAACATACGAGCAGTACTTC
TRBV11-2	-	TRBJ2-6	-	CASSLDPRGSGANVLTF	TGTGCCAGCAGCTTGGATCCCCGTGGCTCTGGGGCCAACGTCCTGACTTTC
TRBV12-3/TRBV12-4	-	TRBJ2-7	many	CASVRGATYEQYF	TGTGCCAGCGTGAGGGGGGCGACCTACGAGCAGTACTTC
TRBV30	-	TRBJ1-5	many	CAWSATDYNQPQHF	TGTGCCTGGAGTGCGACAGATTACAATCAGCCCCAGCATTTT
TRBV28	TRBD1	TRBJ1-3	-	CASSELGQGKSSGNTIYF	TGTGCCAGCAGTGAGCTGGGACAGGGCAAAAGCTCTGGAAACACCATATATTTT
TRBV20-1	TRBD2	TRBJ2-1	many	CSARSLPTNGLAGYNEQFF	TGCAGTGCTAGGAGCTTACCGACCAACGGGCTAGCGGGGTACAATGAGCAGTTCTTC
TRBV5-1	-	TRBJ2-5	-	CASREWRETQYF	TGCGCCAGCAGGGAATGGCGGGAGACCCAGTACTTC
TRBV9	TRBD1	TRBJ1-2	-	CASSVVGQGALGYTF	TGTGCCAGCAGCGTAGTAGGACAGGGGGCCCTTGGCTACACCTTC
TRBV28	-	TRBJ2-3	many	CASSSRAPGVVDTQYF	TGTGCCAGCAGTTCACGCGCCCCGGGAGTGGTAGATACGCAGTATTTT
TRBV29-1	TRBD1	TRBJ1-5	few	CSVADRVDQPQHF	TGCAGCGTGGCGGACAGGGTGGATCAGCCCCAGCATTTT
TRBV28	-	TRBJ2-5	-	CASSLQYQETQYF	TGTGCCAGCAGTTTGCAGTACCAAGAGACCCAGTACTTC
TRBV11-2	-	TRBJ2-4	many	CASTHVGPGANIQYF	TGTGCCAGCACCCATGTAGGGCCCGGTGCAAACATTCAGTACTTC
TRBV18	-	TRBJ1-4	many	CASSIRPYEKLFF	TGTGCCAGCTCCATACGGCCCTATGAAAAACTGTTTTTT
TRBV18	-	TRBJ2-2	many	CASSPGTDTGELFF	TGTGCCAGCTCACCAGGGACGGACACCGGGGAGCTGTTTTTT
TRBV5-6	-	TRBJ1-4	-	CASSRTAEKLFF	TGTGCCAGCAGCCGGACAGCAGAAAAACTGTTTTTT
TRBV6-5	-	TRBJ2-5	-	CASSYLLDSATEETQYF	TGTGCCAGCAGTTACTTACTTGACAGCGCAACCGAAGAGACCCAGTACTTC
TRBV4-3	-	TRBJ1-5	-	CASSQDRGAGPPQHF	TGCGCCAGCAGCCAAGATAGGGGGGCCGGTCCGCCCCAGCATTTT
TRBV20-1	-	TRBJ2-1	many	CSANRDGNEQFF	TGCAGTGCTAACCGGGACGGCAATGAGCAGTTCTTC
TRBV30	-	TRBJ1-3	-	CAWSSTRNTIYF	TGTGCCTGGAGTTCAACGAGAAACACCATATATTTT
TRBV20-1	-	TRBJ1-1	many	CSARPDTEAFF	TGCAGTGCTAGACCAGACACTGAAGCTTTCTTT
TRBV3-1	TRBD2	TRBJ2-2	once	CASSQYPIAGGGPSPAQLFF	TGTGCCAGCAGCCAATACCCAATAGCGGGAGGGGGACCCTCTCCGGCGCAGCTGTTTTTT
TRBV14	-	TRBJ2-3	-	CASSQVLAETDTQYF	TGTGCCAGCAGCCAAGTGTTAGCGGAGACAGATACGCAGTATTTT
TRBV29-1	-	TRBJ2-1	few	CSVEGLDETYNEQFF	TGCAGCGTTGAAGGGTTAGATGAAACCTACAATGAGCAGTTCTTC
TRBV27	-	TRBJ1-4	-	CASSPYDRFSTEKLFF	TGTGCCAGCAGTCCATATGACAGATTTTCGACTGAAAAACTGTTTTTT
TRBV14	-	TRBJ2-7	few	CASSQAALLGEQYF	TGTGCCAGCAGCCAAGCGGCTCTTCTGGGCGAGCAGTACTTC
TRBV5-1	TRBD2	TRBJ2-1	-	CASSRGERGNEQFF	TGCGCCAGTAGTCGGGGGGAAAGGGGCAATGAGCAGTTCTTC
TRBV11-2	TRBD1	TRBJ2-7	many	CASSSLLGQGLTYEQYF	TGTGCCAGCAGCTCCCTATTAGGACAGGGACTTACCTACGAGCAGTACTTC
TRBV28	-	TRBJ1-2	-	CASSSARAQYRGYTF	TGTGCCAGCAGTTCGGCCAGGGCACAATATCGGGGCTACACCTTC
TRBV27	-	TRBJ2-1	-	CASTPSWGNEQFF	TGTGCCAGCACCCCGTCGTGGGGGAATGAGCAGTTCTTC
TRBV6-1	-	TRBJ2-5	many	CASSEREETQYF	TGTGCCAGCAGTGAGAGGGAGGAGACCCAGTACTTC
TRBV6-1	-	TRBJ2-7	-	CASKASAYEQYF	TGTGCCAGCAAGGCTTCCGCCTACGAGCAGTACTTC
TRBV7-9	-	TRBJ2-5	-	CASSYNGPQETQYF	TGTGCCAGCAGCTATAATGGGCCCCAAGAGACCCAGTACTTC
TRBV27	-	TRBJ2-2	many	CASSPFANTGELFF	TGTGCCAGCAGTCCGTTCGCGAACACCGGGGAGCTGTTTTTT
TRBV29-1	-	TRBJ2-7	-	CSVDGQHPYEQYF	TGCAGCGTTGATGGCCAGCACCCCTACGAGCAGTACTTC
TRBV29-1	TRBD1	TRBJ2-7	few	CSVEKDRGGKEQYF	TGCAGCGTTGAAAAGGACAGGGGTGGGAAAGAGCAGTACTTC
TRBV5-8	-	TRBJ2-7	-	CASSFRTGGDEQYF	TGTGCCAGCAGCTTTCGTACAGGGGGGGATGAGCAGTACTTC